A selection of T cell receptor beta chains follows, all from one sample in a study of blood T cell repertoires in COVID-19. The data were produced by immunoSEQ multiplex PCR, yet TCRdb's version contains in-frame clones alone and is incomplete. Here the sample spans roughly 93,000 clones, 81% being singletons. Sequencing input: peripheral blood. The receptors stem from an elderly woman with acute or convalescent COVID-19. The CDR3 runs from the conserved cysteine through the conserved F or W. D genes are given only for firm matches. Only some rows state a clone size, as once, few, many or a class for expanded clones.

D	size	V	length	J	DNA	CDR3
NA	NA	TRBV24-1	13	TRBJ2-5	TGTGCCACAGCCTCTGGGCCCCAAGAGACCCAGTACTTC	CATASGPQETQYF
TRBD2	NA	TRBV7-6	14	TRBJ2-3	TGTGCCAGCAGCTTCGGGACTAGCTCAGATACGCAGTATTTT	CASSFGTSSDTQYF
NA	once	TRBV19	15	TRBJ2-3	TGTGCCAGTAGTGGGCGGGACAGACCTTCAGATACGCAGTATTTT	CASSGRDRPSDTQYF
NA	NA	TRBV28	15	TRBJ1-5	TGTGCCAGCAGTTTACGATCAGGTTTGGGTCAGCCCCAGCATTTT	CASSLRSGLGQPQHF
NA	NA	TRBV9	15	TRBJ2-5	TGTGCCAGCAGCGTAGCTACAGGGTCGCTGGAGACCCAGTACTTC	CASSVATGSLETQYF
TRBD1	NA	TRBV5-4	13	TRBJ2-3	TGTGCCAGCAGCCCTCCAGGGGGAGATACGCAGTATTTT	CASSPPGGDTQYF
TRBD1	NA	TRBV28	16	TRBJ2-3	TGTGCCAGCAGTCCCTCGGGACAGGGGGCTTTAGATACGCAGTATTTT	CASSPSGQGALDTQYF
NA	NA	TRBV24-1	14	TRBJ1-1	TGTGCCACCAGTGACACGACAGGGAACACTGAAGCTTTCTTT	CATSDTTGNTEAFF
TRBD2	NA	TRBV2	14	TRBJ2-3	TGTGCCAGCAGTGACCCGCGGGGGGGAGATACGCAGTATTTT	CASSDPRGGDTQYF
NA	NA	TRBV2	16	TRBJ2-1	TGTGCCAGCCACAGAACCTCCGGGAGAACGAACAATGAGCAGTTCTTC	CASHRTSGRTNNEQFF
NA	NA	TRBV19	15	TRBJ2-3	TGTGCCAGTAGTACCAGGGGAGCCCGGACAGATACGCAGTATTTT	CASSTRGARTDTQYF
NA	NA	TRBV21-1	18	TRBJ1-3	TGTGCCAGCAGCAAAGTCGCTAGGGGACAGGGTTCTGGAAACACCATATATTTT	CASSKVARGQGSGNTIYF
TRBD1	NA	TRBV2	14	TRBJ1-6	TGTGCCACCCACAGGGGGCTCTATAATTCACCCCTCCACTTT	CATHRGLYNSPLHF
NA	many	TRBV7-6	15	TRBJ2-5	TGTGCCAGCAGCTTAATGGCGGGGCTACAAGAGACCCAGTACTTC	CASSLMAGLQETQYF
NA	NA	TRBV3-1/TRBV3-2	15	TRBJ1-1	TGTGCCAGCAGACGCGAAGACTCTACAGGGACTGAAGCTTTCTTT	CASRREDSTGTEAFF
TRBD2	NA	TRBV5-1	18	TRBJ2-1	TGCGCCAGCAGCCCCAGACGTTGGGTAGCGGGGGGGGATAATGAGCAGTTCTTC	CASSPRRWVAGGDNEQFF
NA	NA	TRBV9	14	TRBJ2-3	TGTGCCAGCAGCGTAGCCTATCCCACAGATACGCAGTATTTT	CASSVAYPTDTQYF
TRBD1	NA	TRBV30	16	TRBJ2-1	TGTGCCTGGAGTGTAGGGGACAGGGGCGTCTCAGGTGAGCAGTTCTTC	CAWSVGDRGVSGEQFF
TRBD1	NA	TRBV19	16	TRBJ1-5	TGTGCCAGCCGAAGACAGGGAAGAAGCTCGGATCAGCCCCAGCATTTT	CASRRQGRSSDQPQHF
NA	NA	TRBV5-4	13	TRBJ1-4	TGTGCCAGCAGCTTGGACGGACAAGGAAAACTGTTTTTT	CASSLDGQGKLFF
NA	once	TRBV9	13	TRBJ2-3	TGTGCCAGCAGCGTAGCCTTTTCCGATACGCAGTATTTT	CASSVAFSDTQYF
TRBD1	many	TRBV7-2	11	TRBJ2-1	TGTGCCAGCACACAGGGGTTGAGGGAGTTCTTC	CASTQGLREFF
NA	NA	TRBV18	13	TRBJ1-4	TGTGCCAGCTCCTCGCTGCGGAATGAAAAACTGTTTTTT	CASSSLRNEKLFF
TRBD1	NA	TRBV2	11	TRBJ2-1	TGTGCCAGCAGGGATCAGGGGGCGACGTTCTTC	CASRDQGATFF
NA	NA	TRBV3-1/TRBV3-2	15	TRBJ1-2	TGTGCCAGCAGCCAAGATGGCGGCAGGGACTATGGCTACACCTTC	CASSQDGGRDYGYTF
TRBD1	few	TRBV28	12	TRBJ1-1	TGTGCCAGCAGTTTAGGACAGGGCGAAGCTTTCTTT	CASSLGQGEAFF
NA	NA	TRBV5-1	13	TRBJ1-1	TGCGCCAGCCGCCTACAGGGTGACACTGAAGCTTTCTTT	CASRLQGDTEAFF
NA	NA	TRBV9	15	TRBJ1-3	TGTGCCAGCAGCGTTCAGACTTCCTCTGGAAACACCATATATTTT	CASSVQTSSGNTIYF
NA	NA	TRBV6-5	14	TRBJ2-1	TGTGCCAGCACCACCCCACGGGGTAACAATGAGCAGTTCTTC	CASTTPRGNNEQFF
TRBD2	NA	TRBV4-3	18	TRBJ2-3	TGCGCCAGCAGCCAAGGAACACTAGCGGGGGCGGGCACAGATACGCAGTATTTT	CASSQGTLAGAGTDTQYF
NA	NA	TRBV28	15	TRBJ1-4	TGTGCCAGCAGCCCCCCAGCGGGACGGGGTGAAAAACTGTTTTTT	CASSPPAGRGEKLFF
TRBD1	NA	TRBV9	15	TRBJ1-2	TGTGCCAGCAGCGTAGGTCGGGACAGGGGCTATGGCTACACCTTC	CASSVGRDRGYGYTF
NA	NA	TRBV9	14	TRBJ2-1	TGTGCCTCCCGTCGGGGAGAACGGACCGGTGAGCAGTTCTTC	CASRRGERTGEQFF